The entry below describes one TCR beta chain. Antigen: not known. This record belongs to a study of PD-1 blockade in classical Hodgkin lymphoma. Findings and caveats of the study: Nothing has yet pinned down what causes the repertoire differences, possibly disease activity or prior therapy.

Only in-frame clones appear in the TCRdb table, and some are missing; sequencing was by immunoSEQ multiplex PCR. Of 40,000 or so clones listed, more than 75% are singletons. V was shortened by 1 base and J by 3 bases, with 10 bases between the two germline ends. The CDR3 has 14 residues. Germline V gene lookup returns CDR1 SGHAT and CDR2 FQDESV (reference sequence). Following autologous stem cell transplantation, relapse occurred in every patient, and exposure to brentuximab vedotin varied. The TCR originated in a human donor with classical Hodgkin lymphoma. This specimen was peripheral blood mononuclear cells (PBMCs), taken at baseline. V is TRBV11-1 and J is TRBJ2-7, with D hard to call. CDR3: CASSLGGLGYEQYF. The DNA for the CDR3 is TGTGCCAGCAGCTTAGGGGGTCTGGGCTACGAGCAGTACTTC.